Below, 29 T cell receptor beta chains from the same sample are listed, as sequenced in a study of T cell responses to AZD1222 COVID-19 vaccine. Some clones are missing from TCRdb's copy, which holds only in-frame ones; the method was immunoSEQ multiplex PCR. The sample consists of 95,000 to 120,000 clones, 86% of them appearing once. This material consisted of peripheral blood, taken on day 0 of AZD1222 vaccination. The receptors come from an adult in good health.

This chain uses TRBV11-1 with TRBJ1-2; 9 positions agree with TRBD1. J was trimmed by 12 bases and V by 5 bases; bases with no gene match: 10. The CDR3 is made up of 13 amino acids. Germline V gives CDR1 SGHAT, CDR2 FQDESV (reference sequence). The CDR3: CASSLPGQGPDTF. The CDR3 DNA reads as TGTGCCAGCAGCCTTCCGGGACAGGGCCCCGACACCTTC.

The chain has TRBV6-2 or TRBV6-3 and TRBJ1-2; D uncertain. CDR1 is MNHEY, CDR2 SVGEGT, per germline. This CDR3 region has 14 residues. V was cut by 6 bases and J by 2 bases, with 13 bases left in between. Here the CDR3 DNA reads TGTGCCAGCAGCCGACCGTCCGGCAACTATGGCTACACCTTC. Translated: CASSRPSGNYGYTF.

The chain uses TRBV30 and TRBJ1-5; no clear D. The CDR3 loop spans 14 amino acids. Germline V lookup: CDR1 GTSNPN, CDR2 SVGIG (reference sequence). The V gene lost 1 base and the J gene lost 4 bases, with 11 bases spanning the gap. Here the CDR3 DNA reads TGTGCCTGGAGTGGAGGAAATGGGAATCAGCCCCAGCATTTT. This translates into CAWSGGNGNQPQHF.

The chain joins TRBV5-1 to TRBJ2-5; no definite D call. V lost 0 bases, J lost 2 bases, and 5 bases lay in between. Germline CDR1 is SGHRS and CDR2 is YFSETQ. The CDR3 spans 13 residues. The CDR3 region is CASSLDTQETQYF. The CDR3 DNA sequence: TGCGCCAGCAGCTTGGACACTCAAGAGACCCAGTACTTC. Looking up the rest from reference TRBV5-1 and TRBJ2-5 gives the full variable domain: KAGVTQTPRYLIKTRGQQVTLSCSPISGHRSVSWYQQTPGQGLQFLFEYFSETQRNKGNFPGRFSGRQFSNSRSEMNVSTLELGDSALYLCASSLDTQETQYFGPGTRLLVL.

In its sample, this clone was seen a few times. This sequence joins TRBV27 and TRBJ1-2, with 7 bases that match TRBD1. Trimming at V came to 5 bases and at J to 8 bases, leaving 17 bases not matched to a gene. Germline V gene lookup returns CDR1 MNHEY and CDR2 SMNVEV (reference sequence). The CDR3 totals 16 residues. Here the CDR3 reads CASSPTPGTVLRGYTF. In nucleotides, the CDR3 is TGTGCCAGCAGTCCAACCCCCGGGACAGTCCTTAGGGGCTACACCTTC.

The genes are TRBV28 and TRBJ1-6, with 8 bases fitting TRBD1. Trimming removed 6 bases from V and 9 bases from J; junction bases left unmatched: 7. Germline CDR1 is MDHEN and CDR2 is SYDVKM. The CDR3 has 14 amino acids. The CDR3 spells CASRADRDSSPLHF. In DNA, the CDR3 is TGTGCCAGCAGGGCGGACAGGGACAGTTCACCCCTCCACTTT.

The chain recombines TRBV5-5 with TRBJ2-7; perhaps TRBD1 as D (5 bases). This CDR3 region has 16 residues. The germline CDR1 and CDR2 sequences are SGHKS and YYEKEE (reference sequence). Trimming pared 5 bases from V and 0 bases from J, leaving 18 bases between. CDR3 in DNA: TGTGCCAGCAGTCTAGGGGCAGCGATAAACTCCTACGAGCAGTACTTC. It specifies CASSLGAAINSYEQYF.

CDR3 DNA sequence: TGTGCCAGCAGCACGACCAGCCCCCTCCGGGACAGGGGTATGTACGAGCAGTACTTC. Residues: CASSTTSPLRDRGMYEQYF. The chain couples TRBV7-9 to TRBJ2-7; 10 bases are a match to TRBD1. This CDR3 comprises 19 residues. Germline CDR1 and CDR2: SEHNR and FQNEAQ (reference sequence). V lost 5 bases, J lost 4 bases, and 20 bases stayed unmatched.

In this sample, this clone turned up once. The rearrangement links TRBV7-2 to TRBJ1-4, with D uncertain. There are 15 residues in the CDR3. V was clipped by 5 bases and J by 4 bases, with 14 bases between them. Germline V gives CDR1 SGHTA, CDR2 FQGNSA. As DNA, the CDR3 is TGTGCCAGCAGCCCCCCCCGCACTCGTAATGAAAAACTGTTTTTT. Its translation: CASSPPRTRNEKLFF.

The V gene is TRBV24-1, the J gene TRBJ2-1; 11 bases map to TRBD2. V was pared by 4 bases and J by 10 bases, with 20 bases of the junction left unmatched. The germline gives CDR1 KGHDR, CDR2 SFDVKD. CDR3 length: 19 residues. The CDR3 nucleotides read TGTGCCACCAGTGACCCGAAGCCCGCTAGCGGGGGGTCCTCCGGGGAGCAGTTCTTC. It is translated as CATSDPKPASGGSSGEQFF.

J is TRBJ1-2 and V is TRBV28; a possible D gene is TRBD1 (5 bases). This CDR3 region has 13 residues. V dropped 2 bases and J dropped 3 bases, with 7 bases sitting between them. Germline CDR1 is MDHEN and CDR2 is SYDVKM. The CDR3 DNA follows: TGTGCCAGCAGTTTAAGGGGTTACTATGGCTACACCTTC. This codes for CASSLRGYYGYTF.

The sample holds one count of this clone. The V and J genes are TRBV30 and TRBJ1-2; possibly TRBD1 for D (5 bases). V was trimmed by 4 bases and J by 4 bases, leaving 16 bases between them. The CDR3 is 14 amino acids. Per germline, CDR1 GTSNPN and CDR2 SVGIG (reference sequence). The CDR3 is CAWKEMWTSYGYTF. The DNA for the CDR3 is TGTGCCTGGAAAGAGATGTGGACATCCTATGGCTACACCTTC.

Concerning this clone: Sequence at one end of the junction differs from germline and may be a read error. V is TRBV7-9 and J is TRBJ1-5; 7 bases are shared with TRBD1. Germline CDR1 and CDR2: SEHNR and FQNEAQ (reference sequence). The CDR3 sequence is 16 residues long. The CDR3 DNA reads TGTGCCAGCAGCTTAGCGACAGGGTTTTCCGGGGAGCCCCGGCATTTT. As protein: CASSLATGFSGEPRHF. Looking up the rest from reference TRBV7-9 and TRBJ1-5 gives the full variable domain: DTGVSQNPRHKITKRGQNVTFRCDPISEHNRLYWYRQTLGQGPEFLTYFQNEAQLEKSRLLSDRFSAERPKGSFSTLEIQRTEQGDSAMYLCASSLATGFSGEPRHFGDGTRLSIL.

This chain joins TRBV5-1 and TRBJ1-1; D is undetermined. CDR1 and CDR2 from the germline V gene are SGHRS and YFSETQ. The CDR3 spans 14 residues. The V end lost 0 bases, the J end lost 2 bases, and 8 bases lay between the germline ends. For the CDR3, the DNA is TGCGCCAGCAGCTTGGTAGGGAAAAACACTGAAGCTTTCTTT. This gives the protein CASSLVGKNTEAFF.

The genes are TRBV6-5 and TRBJ1-1; no reliable D call. This CDR3 contains 12 residues. The ends were cut back, 5 bases at V and 1 base at J, with 5 bases in the middle. Germline CDR1 and CDR2: MNHEY and SVGAGI. CDR3 region: CASSSQNTEAFF. CDR3 DNA sequence: TGTGCCAGCAGTAGCCAGAACACTGAAGCTTTCTTT.

This rearrangement joins TRBV5-1 to TRBJ2-3; D ambiguous. Trimming shortened V by 4 bases and J by 6 bases, and 6 bases separated the two germline ends. The CDR3 contains 11 residues. Germline CDR1 is SGHRS and CDR2 is YFSETQ. CDR3 in amino acids: CASSGVDTQYF. The CDR3 DNA reads as TGCGCCAGCAGCGGGGTGGATACGCAGTATTTT.

The chain links TRBV5-6 to TRBJ1-1; D may be TRBD1 (6 bases). Trimming removed 6 bases from V and 1 base from J, with 16 bases in between. CDR3 length: 15 amino acids. Germline V gives CDR1 SGHDT, CDR2 YYEEEE. CDR3 in amino acids: CASTGGQVGNTEAFF. CDR3 DNA sequence: TGTGCCAGCACCGGGGGGCAGGTAGGGAACACTGAAGCTTTCTTT.

This clone was observed a handful of times. V is TRBV11-1 and J is TRBJ1-1, with 8 bases identical to TRBD1. Per the germline V gene, CDR1 is SGHAT and CDR2 is FQDESV (reference sequence). This CDR3 is built from 13 residues. The V segment lost 1 base and the J segment 9 bases; nucleotides outside the gene matches: 4. The CDR3 is CASSLEGTGKAFF. The CDR3 DNA reads as TGTGCCAGCAGCTTAGAAGGGACAGGAAAAGCTTTCTTT.

The chain recombines TRBV10-3 with TRBJ1-2, with TRBD1 as a possible D gene (5 bases). There are 13 residues in the CDR3. Trimming left V 4 bases short and J 4 bases short, with 10 bases between. Germline CDR1 reads ENHRY; CDR2 reads SYGVKD. CDR3 protein: CAISGGGPYGYTF. CDR3 bases: TGTGCCATCAGTGGGGGGGGTCCCTATGGCTACACCTTC.

J is TRBJ1-4 and V is TRBV5-1; maybe TRBD1 (5 bases). The CDR3 totals 16 residues. The V and J ends lost 1 base and 3 bases respectively, with 13 bases between them. Germline loops: CDR1 SGHRS, CDR2 YFSETQ. This CDR3 is CASSLYSQGPNEKLFF. The CDR3 DNA reads as TGCGCCAGCAGCTTGTATTCGCAGGGTCCTAATGAAAAACTGTTTTTT.

The chain recombines TRBV6-4 with TRBJ2-3; TRBD2 matches 11 bases. The CDR3 is made up of 16 amino acids. V lost 0 bases, J lost 10 bases, and 9 bases stayed unmatched. Germline V gives CDR1 MRHNA, CDR2 SNTAGT. CDR3 nucleotides: TGTGCCAGCAGTGACTCTTCGACTAGCGGGAAAAGGGCGCAGTATTTT. Translating it yields CASSDSSTSGKRAQYF.

The chain links TRBV30 to TRBJ1-6; D not certain. The CDR3 has 14 residues. Germline assignment: CDR1 GTSNPN and CDR2 SVGIG (reference sequence). V lost 2 bases, J lost 10 bases, and 15 bases lay in between. CDR3 loop: CAWSLGVIDSPLHF. DNA for the CDR3: TGTGCCTGGAGTTTGGGAGTAATTGACTCACCCCTCCACTTT.

This chain joins TRBV7-2 and TRBJ2-3; TRBD2 matches 9 bases. V was clipped by 1 base and J by 4 bases; unmatched bases: 6. CDR1 is SGHTA and CDR2 is FQGNSA in the germline V gene. CDR3 length: 16 residues. CDR3 region: CASSLVNSGGADTQYF. DNA of the CDR3: TGTGCCAGCAGCTTAGTCAATAGCGGGGGCGCAGATACGCAGTATTTT.

Notes on this clone: Other DNA sequences in this specimen translate into the identical CDR3. The chain is built from TRBV7-3 and TRBJ1-1; 7 positions match TRBD1. Germline values: CDR1 SGHTA, CDR2 FQGTGA. The CDR3 totals 14 residues. The J segment lost 1 base and the V segment lost 5 bases, leaving 4 bases of the junction unmatched. The chain's CDR3 is CASSPQGENTEAFF. In DNA form, the CDR3 reads TGTGCCAGCAGCCCCCAGGGGGAGAACACTGAAGCTTTCTTT.

The chain combines TRBV19 with TRBJ1-5; possibly TRBD1 for D (6 bases). The CDR3 is 14 residues long. Germline CDR1 LNHDA, CDR2 SQIVND (reference sequence). The V end was cut by 8 bases, the J end by 3 bases, with 14 bases between. CDR3 coding DNA: TGTGCCAGTCGTTCAGGGGTGGACAATCAGCCCCAGCATTTT. Encoded protein: CASRSGVDNQPQHF.

V is TRBV29-1 and J is TRBJ1-6; 10 bases align to TRBD1. This CDR3 has 14 residues. CDR1 is SQVTM and CDR2 is ANQGSEA in the germline V gene. V shed 6 bases, J shed 8 bases, and the junction held 7 bases outside the gene matches. CDR3 region: CSVRQGAGDSPLHF. The CDR3 bases are TGCAGCGTCCGACAGGGGGCTGGGGATTCACCCCTCCACTTT.

The chain links TRBV11-2 to TRBJ2-2, with D possibly matching TRBD2 (5 bases). The germline V gene encodes CDR1 SGHAT and CDR2 FQNNGV. V shed 3 bases and J shed 7 bases, with 12 bases lying between them. The CDR3 consists of 14 residues. Here the CDR3 DNA reads TGTGCCAGCAGCTTCGTGGGGAGAGTCGGGGAGCTGTTTTTT. This encodes CASSFVGRVGELFF.

This chain uses TRBV9 with TRBJ1-6; D not resolved. The CDR3 totals 11 residues. Trimming stripped 4 bases from V and 8 bases from J, with 4 bases between. The V gene's germline CDR1 is SGDLS and CDR2 YYNGEE. CDR3: CASSTDSPLHF. The CDR3 bases are TGTGCCAGCAGCACAGATTCACCCCTCCACTTT.

CDR3 region: CASSPGVGDRRTFYGYTF. The CDR3 region has the DNA TGTGCCAGCAGCCCAGGGGTCGGGGACAGGCGGACTTTCTATGGCTACACCTTC. This chain links TRBV11-2 with TRBJ1-2; 8 nucleotides match TRBD1. Germline trimming cut 5 bases from V and 4 bases from J; bases unmatched to any gene: 18. Looked up from germline, CDR1 is SGHAT and CDR2 is FQNNGV. CDR3 length equals 18 residues.